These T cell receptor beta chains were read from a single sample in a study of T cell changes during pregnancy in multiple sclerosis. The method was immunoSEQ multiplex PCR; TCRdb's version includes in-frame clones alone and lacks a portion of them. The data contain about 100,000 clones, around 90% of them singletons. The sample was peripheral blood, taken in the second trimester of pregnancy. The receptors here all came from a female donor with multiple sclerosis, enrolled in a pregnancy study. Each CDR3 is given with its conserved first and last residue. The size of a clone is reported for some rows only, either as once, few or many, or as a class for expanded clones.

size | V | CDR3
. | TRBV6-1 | CASSGTAPNYGYTF
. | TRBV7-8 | CASSQGLAGGQETQYF
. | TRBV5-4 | CASSFPRTETQYF
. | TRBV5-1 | CASSLEALTDTQYF
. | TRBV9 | CASSPYTGELFF
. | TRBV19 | CASSRRGRGGYQETQYF
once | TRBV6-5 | CASSWGLAGSEQFF
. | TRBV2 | CASSELTVLSGELFF
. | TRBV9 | CASSPRSNRGYGYTF
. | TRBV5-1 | CASSLGGASGEQFF
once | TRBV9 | CASSVGLLLGAPTDTQYF
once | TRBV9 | CASSVFGTSSYNEQFF
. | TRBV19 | CASSSGGGETQYF
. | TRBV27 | CASSSLYPTGQLFF
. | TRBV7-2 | CASSSGQGRPQHF
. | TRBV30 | CAWSPGVPPNEQYF
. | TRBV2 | CASKSFFSGDAGNNEQFF
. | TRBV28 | CASSFGGAHVYEQYF
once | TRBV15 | CATSRGGVPYEQYF
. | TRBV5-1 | CASSSIGQGAYEQYF
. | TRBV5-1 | CASSPLAGVTDTQYF
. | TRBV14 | CASSPLPNTEAFF
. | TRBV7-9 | CASQWGTGGVYTEAFF
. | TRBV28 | CASSILAGGSTGELFF
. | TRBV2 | CASSASDGYTF
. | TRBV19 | CASSISAGGYGYTF
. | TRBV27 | CASSSSGHRELFF
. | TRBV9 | CASSVGPQSSYEQYF
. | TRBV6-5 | CASSYTDRVEQYF
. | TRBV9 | CASSVDYSGEQYF
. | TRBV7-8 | CASSSSLTGKETQYF
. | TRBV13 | CASSPRQFSYEQYF
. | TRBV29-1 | CSVDDGQGANEQFF
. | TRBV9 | CASTRQSSSYNEQFF
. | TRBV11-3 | CASSSREVPETQYF
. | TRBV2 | CASSEARAETQYF
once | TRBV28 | CASSFGQQLRNQETQYF
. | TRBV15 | CATSSSGGQGGETQYF
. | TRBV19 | CASSTTGTQNTEAFF
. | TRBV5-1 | CASSFLTGSPYNEQFF
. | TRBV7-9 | CASSLGTVSGNTIYF
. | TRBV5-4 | CASTMDRGGAETQYF
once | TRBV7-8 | CACGLAGVETQYF
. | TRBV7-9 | CASSPYPNEQFF
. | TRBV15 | CATSRGNLNTGELFF
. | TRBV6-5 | CASSYSGVSYEQYF
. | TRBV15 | CATGQDRGQETQYF
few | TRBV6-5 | CASRPDKHQPQHF
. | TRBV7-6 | CASSRTRGKPQHF
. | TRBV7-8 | CASSPGQETQYF
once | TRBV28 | CASSPQAGSGNQPQHF
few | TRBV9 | CASSVDSTEAFF
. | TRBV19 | CASSFRPGQGARQPQHF
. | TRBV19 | CASIPGQHTDTQYF